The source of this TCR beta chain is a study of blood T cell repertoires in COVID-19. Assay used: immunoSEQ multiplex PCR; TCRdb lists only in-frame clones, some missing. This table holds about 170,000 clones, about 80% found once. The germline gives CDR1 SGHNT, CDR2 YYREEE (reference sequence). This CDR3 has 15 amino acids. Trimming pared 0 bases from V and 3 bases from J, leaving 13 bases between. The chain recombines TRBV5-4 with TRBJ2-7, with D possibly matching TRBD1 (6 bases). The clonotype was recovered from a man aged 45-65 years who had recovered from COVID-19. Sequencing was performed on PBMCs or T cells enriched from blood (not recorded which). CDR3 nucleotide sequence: TGTGCCAGCAGCTTGGGGCAGGGGAATGTCTACGAGCAGTACTTC. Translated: CASSLGQGNVYEQYF.